This entry is about one TCR beta chain. The clone's antigen remains unknown. Within one base of it there is no much larger clone, and no base qualities were kept. This sample was included in a study of identifying expanded T cells in peripheral blood (dated by TCRdb to about 2019). Broadly, across the study: Technical replicates were generated by sequencing separate aliquots of the same genomic DNA pool, and four replicates were compared pairwise. Here is what the overall study found, with its caveats: For all healthy donors, the variance in clone template counts between roughly 2-week samples rose significantly as total template count increased. Approximately 1.2 differentially abundant clones were flagged by the binomial model between technical replicates, whereas about 16 and 19 were flagged over roughly two weeks and four weeks, respectively. The beta-binomial model significantly reduced the number of clones called differentially abundant and the false-positive rate across all healthy-donor time intervals. The authors expected that biological variance in healthy repertoires might rise further over much longer intervals, such as months to years.

The immunoSEQ Assay, which relies on bias-controlled multiplex PCR amplification of genomic DNA, was used to profile TCRbeta CDR3 regions. The authors' pipeline ran thus. To quantify the absolute abundance of each unique TCRbeta CDR3 region, the sequences were collapsed and filtered. Differential abundance was tested with two models: a binomial (Fisher-equivalent) model and a beta-binomial model that adds time-dependent variance fitted from healthy donors. Clones with fewer than 5 combined templates were removed, and differential abundance was called for clones with a Benjamini-Hochberg FDR below 0.01. In the beta-binomial model, variance was expressed as a function of the total template count across the two samples, in the form v = (b*log(k)+a)^2. Held by TCRdb, this immuneACCESS table contains in-frame sequences only and omits some clones. Under half of the omission traces to an unresolved V gene where checked; the cause of the rest is unknown. The V and J calls and clone size are taken from that table; D and trimming were inferred from the DNA. This sample comprises some 99,000 clones, around 89% of them detected only once. The top ten clonotypes cover 7.5% to 10% of the sample.

During the collection period, no infections or other immune events were recorded for the healthy donors. To calibrate time-dependent variance in a beta-binomial model of T-cell clone differential abundance, blood repertoires from healthy donors were used as a training cohort. The training cohort comprised 10 healthy donors, 3 female and 7 male. An age range of roughly 29 to 65 years, with an average of about 43 years, was recorded for the donors. Whole blood was collected from each healthy donor at three time points spaced approximately 13 days apart and obtained from a commercial supplier. For immunosequencing, genomic DNA was extracted from whole blood that had not been sorted. The CDR3 runs 13 amino acids, cysteine and phenylalanine included. Only CDR3 DNA is held: 39 bases, read in frame from base 1. The germline V gene supplies CDR1 SGHTA and CDR2 FQGTGA. The V end gives up 5 bases and the J end 7 bases, leaving 5 bases in the junction not matched to a gene.

This sequence originates from a person between 18 and 75 years old in good health. Recombination linked TRBV7-3 to TRBJ2-1, with 7 central nucleotides matching TRBD1. The sequencing input was blood. The DNA sequence reads TGTGCCAGCAGCCAGGGGGAAATTAATGAGCAGTTCTTC. It translates as CASSQGEINEQFF.